What follows are 25 T cell receptor beta chains derived from one specimen sequenced in a study of chemoradiotherapy in HPV16-positive cancers. Measured with immunoSEQ multiplex PCR; TCRdb has only the in-frame clones, and not every one. The sample has fewer than 5,500 clones; more than 65% are singletons. Sample: tumor tissue, taken from a patient who underwent chemoradiotherapy. These receptors were taken from a human donor with HPV-associated anogenital cancer.

The chain uses TRBV5-8 and TRBJ2-3, with no clear D. The CDR3 consists of 16 residues. Germline CDR1 is SGHTS and CDR2 is YDEGEE. Trimming took 3 bases from V and 8 from J, leaving 22 bases between them. CDR3 residues: CASSSRPGGSTGTQYF. The CDR3 DNA sequence: TGTGCCAGCAGCTCCCGTCCCGGCGGTAGCACTGGTACGCAGTATTTT. Variable domain in full (rest from reference TRBV5-8 and TRBJ2-3): EAGVTQSPTHLIKTRGQQATLRCSPISGHTSVYWYQQALGLGLQFLLWYDEGEERNRGNFPPRFSGRQFPNYSSELNVNALELEDSALYLCASSSRPGGSTGTQYFGPGTRLTVL.

V is TRBV5-1 and J is TRBJ2-2; 13 nucleotides match TRBD2. Germline V CDR1 and CDR2: SGHRS, YFSETQ. The CDR3 sequence is 17 residues long. Trimming cost V 4 bases and J 1 base; bases outside gene matches: 4. Written as DNA, the CDR3 is TGCGCCAGCAGCGTCGGACTAGCGGGGGAGAACACCGGGGAGCTGTTTTTT. Its translation is CASSVGLAGENTGELFF.

This clone was observed a handful of times. The V gene is TRBV19, the J gene TRBJ1-4; D not resolved. This CDR3 comprises 12 residues. Trimming shortened V by 1 base and J by 14 bases, and 11 bases separated the two germline ends. CDR1 is LNHDA and CDR2 is SQIVND in the germline V gene (reference sequence). The CDR3 protein is CASSIGGSSLFF. CDR3 nucleotides: TGTGCCAGTAGTATAGGCGGTTCGTCTCTGTTTTTT. The complete variable domain, with remaining parts taken from reference TRBV19 and TRBJ1-4, reads DGGITQSPKYLFRKEGQNVTLSCEQNLNHDAMYWYRQDPGQGLRLIYYSQIVNDFQKGDIAEGYSVSREKKESFPLTVTSAQKNPTAFYLCASSIGGSSLFFGSGTQLSVL.

The V gene is TRBV28, the J gene TRBJ2-7, with a tentative D call TRBD2 (6 bases). Deletions cut 7 bases from V and 6 bases from J, with 19 bases between. Per germline, CDR1 MDHEN and CDR2 SYDVKM. CDR3 size: 14 residues. The CDR3 loop is CASIRGGYLGEQYF. CDR3 in DNA: TGTGCCAGCATTAGAGGAGGGTATCTGGGCGAGCAGTACTTC. The variable domain in full, with the rest retrieved from reference TRBV28 and TRBJ2-7, is DVKVTQSSRYLVKRTGEKVFLECVQDMDHENMFWYRQDPGLGLRLIYFSYDVKMKEKGDIPEGYSVSREKKERFSLILESASTNQTSMYLCASIRGGYLGEQYFGPGTRLTVT.

This chain connects TRBV11-2 to TRBJ1-2; D remains ambiguous. From germline, CDR1 is SGHAT and CDR2 FQNNGV. CDR3 length: 13 residues. Deletions cut 5 bases from V and 8 bases from J, with 15 bases between. The CDR3 sequence is CASSPSAEKGYTF. The CDR3 DNA sequence: TGTGCCAGCAGCCCATCAGCTGAGAAGGGCTACACCTTC.

CDR3 residues: CASSASSGDITDTQYF. The CDR3 nucleotides read TGTGCCAGCAGCGCGTCTAGCGGAGATATCACAGATACGCAGTATTTT. The chain carries TRBV9 and TRBJ2-3; 7 positions match TRBD2. Germline V gene lookup returns CDR1 SGDLS and CDR2 YYNGEE. Germline trimming cut 3 bases from V and 2 bases from J; bases unmatched to any gene: 9. The CDR3 loop spans 16 amino acids.

This chain connects TRBV5-1 to TRBJ2-7, with 7 bases fitting TRBD2. The CDR3 is 16 residues long. V lost 4 bases, J lost 5 bases, and 15 bases stayed unmatched. The germline CDR1 and CDR2 sequences are SGHRS and YFSETQ. The CDR3 region has the DNA TGCGCCAGCAGCCAGGCTCTGGGAACGGGAGGCAACGAGCAGTACTTC. This encodes CASSQALGTGGNEQYF.

The rearrangement uses TRBV9 and TRBJ2-2; weak D call: TRBD2 (6 bases). This CDR3 comprises 15 residues. Trimming removed 0 bases from V and 3 bases from J, with 9 bases in between. CDR1 and CDR2 from the germline V gene are SGDLS and YYNGEE. CDR3 loop: CASSVAAGHTGELFF. CDR3 nucleotide sequence: TGTGCCAGCAGCGTAGCGGCGGGACACACCGGGGAGCTGTTTTTT.

The chain uses TRBV30 and TRBJ1-2; D possibly corresponds to TRBD1 (5 bases). This CDR3 region has 13 residues. Trimming stripped 0 bases from V and 4 bases from J, with 9 bases between. Germline loops: CDR1 GTSNPN, CDR2 SVGIG (reference sequence). The CDR3 region has the DNA TGTGCCTGGAGTGTAGCCCAGGGCTATGGCTACACCTTC. Translation gives CAWSVAQGYGYTF.

V gene TRBV30 combines with J gene TRBJ2-7; perhaps TRBD2 as D (7 bases). The CDR3 is 15 amino acids. The V gene's germline CDR1 is GTSNPN and CDR2 SVGIG (reference sequence). V lost 0 bases and J 2 bases, leaving 14 bases between the germline ends. The CDR3 sequence: CAWSVRGRGAYEQYF. The CDR3 DNA follows: TGTGCCTGGAGTGTTCGGGGGAGGGGGGCCTACGAGCAGTACTTC.

The chain employs TRBV29-1 and TRBJ2-1; the D gene is possibly TRBD1 (6 bases). The CDR3 runs to 16 residues. Germline CDR1 is SQVTM and CDR2 is ANQGSEA. Trimming pared 0 bases from V and 0 bases from J, leaving 12 bases between. In nucleotides, the CDR3 is TGCAGCGTTGAAGATCCCGGACAGAGCTCCTACAATGAGCAGTTCTTC. Its protein is CSVEDPGQSSYNEQFF.

This clone was seen only a few times. The chain couples TRBV5-4 to TRBJ1-1; D not resolved. This CDR3 region has 14 residues. The ends were cut back, 0 bases at V and 10 bases at J, with 16 bases in the middle. Germline V gene lookup returns CDR1 SGHNT and CDR2 YYREEE (reference sequence). This chain's CDR3 is CASSLEGGSIGAFF. CDR3 sequence (DNA): TGTGCCAGCAGCTTGGAAGGAGGGTCAATCGGAGCTTTCTTT.

This chain joins TRBV7-2 and TRBJ2-7; 13 bases match TRBD2. The V segment lost 10 bases and the J segment 6 bases; nucleotides outside the gene matches: 12. Per germline, CDR1 SGHTA and CDR2 FQGNSA. There are 15 residues in the CDR3. The DNA for the CDR3 is TGTGCCACCAAAACGGGACTAGCGGGGTCCGCCGAGCAGTACTTC. Protein: CATKTGLAGSAEQYF. The full variable domain, with the rest looked up from reference TRBV7-2 and TRBJ2-7, is GAGVSQSPSNKVTEKGKDVELRCDPISGHTALYWYRQSLGQGLEFLIYFQGNSAPDKSGLPSDRFSAERTGGSVSTLTIQRTQQEDSAVYLCATKTGLAGSAEQYFGPGTRLTVT.

V gene TRBV9 combines with J gene TRBJ2-7; D call uncertain. Per the germline V gene, CDR1 is SGDLS and CDR2 is YYNGEE. The germline V and J ends were trimmed by 0 bases and 0 bases, with 7 bases remaining between them. CDR3 length equals 14 residues. Written as DNA, the CDR3 is TGTGCCAGCAGCGTAGATCCGGGCTCCTACGAGCAGTACTTC. Translating it yields CASSVDPGSYEQYF. The complete variable domain, with remaining parts taken from reference TRBV9 and TRBJ2-7, reads DSGVTQTPKHLITATGQRVTLRCSPRSGDLSVYWYQQSLDQGLQFLIQYYNGEERAKGNILERFSAQQFPDLHSELNLSSLELGDSALYFCASSVDPGSYEQYFGPGTRLTVT.

This clone was detected only a few times. The chain carries TRBV29-1 and TRBJ2-1; 8 positions match TRBD1. There are 13 residues in the CDR3. Germline assignment: CDR1 SQVTM and CDR2 ANQGSEA. The CDR3 DNA reads as TGCAGTGCGGACAGGGTGGTCCGTGGGGAGCAGTTCTTC. This codes for CSADRVVRGEQFF.

A single count supports this clone. V gene TRBV5-8 combines with J gene TRBJ1-4, with D perhaps TRBD1 (6 bases). This CDR3 comprises 14 residues. With 4 bases removed from V and 8 bases from J, the gap between germline ends came to 15 bases. Germline CDR1 reads SGHTS; CDR2 reads YDEGEE. CDR3 in amino acids: CASSPPGGREKLFF. In DNA, the CDR3 is TGTGCCAGCAGCCCCCCCGGGGGGCGAGAAAAACTGTTTTTT.

This CDR3 is CASSKLGTSGNSYEQYF. The CDR3 nucleotides read TGTGCCAGCAGCAAGCTTGGGACTAGCGGGAACTCCTACGAGCAGTACTTC. The chain combines TRBV2 with TRBJ2-5; 13 bases fit TRBD2. The DNA end is a closer match to TRBJ2-7, so the J assignment may be wrong. This CDR3 is 17 amino acids long. The germline gives CDR1 SNHLY, CDR2 FYNNEI.

The genes are TRBV6-1 and TRBJ1-1; perhaps TRBD1 as D (5 bases). The CDR3 has 13 residues. Trimming stripped 4 bases from V and 5 bases from J, with 11 bases between. CDR1 is MNHNS, CDR2 SASEGT, per germline. Here the CDR3 reads CASSAGVLTEAFF. The CDR3 DNA follows: TGTGCCAGCAGTGCGGGGGTACTGACTGAAGCTTTCTTT.

The chain combines TRBV27 with TRBJ2-7; the match to TRBD1 covers 7 bases. CDR3 length: 15 amino acids. Germline V CDR1 and CDR2: MNHEY, SMNVEV (reference sequence). J was trimmed by 0 bases and V by 1 base; bases with no gene match: 3. This CDR3 reads CASSLLGQNSYEQYF. The DNA for the CDR3 is TGTGCCAGCAGTTTATTGGGACAGAACTCCTACGAGCAGTACTTC.

The genes are TRBV5-5 and TRBJ1-2, with D unresolved. This CDR3 has 12 amino acids. Per the germline V gene, CDR1 is SGHKS and CDR2 is YYEKEE (reference sequence). Deletions cut 1 base from V and 7 bases from J, with 8 bases between. The CDR3 region is CASSLIEGGYTF. The CDR3 nucleotides are TGTGCCAGCAGCTTGATTGAGGGTGGCTACACCTTC.

The J gene is TRBJ2-2, the V gene TRBV11-2; D call uncertain. Per the germline V gene, CDR1 is SGHAT and CDR2 is FQNNGV. This CDR3 spans 14 amino acids. Trimming took 1 base from V and 8 from J, leaving 11 bases between them. The CDR3 coding sequence is TGTGCCAGCAGCTTAGTCCGGAATCAAGGGGAGCTGTTTTTT. Its protein product is CASSLVRNQGELFF.

This clone was seen once. The gene calls are TRBV10-1 and TRBJ2-3; maybe TRBD2 (5 bases). Deletions cut 4 bases from V and 0 bases from J, with 14 bases between. The CDR3 sequence is 16 residues long. CDR1 and CDR2 (germline): WNHNN, SYGVQD (reference sequence). The CDR3 DNA reads as TGCGCCAGCAGTGGTCCCGCCGGGATAAGCACAGATACGCAGTATTTT. Protein: CASSGPAGISTDTQYF.

This chain links TRBV5-6 with TRBJ2-1, with 7 bases fitting TRBD2. Germline lookup yields CDR1 SGHDT and CDR2 YYEEEE. Trimming cost V 4 bases and J 3 bases; bases outside gene matches: 10. CDR3 size: 16 residues. The CDR3 nucleotides are TGTGCCAGCAGCCGGGGGGTCAAGCGAGACTACAATGAGCAGTTCTTC. This gives the protein CASSRGVKRDYNEQFF.

V is TRBV28 and J is TRBJ2-3; possibly TRBD1 for D (6 bases). The germline CDR1 and CDR2 sequences are MDHEN and SYDVKM. V lost 2 bases and J 7 bases, leaving 19 bases between the germline ends. The CDR3 covers 16 residues. CDR3 DNA sequence: TGTGCCAGCAGTTTACACGATGGGGGCAAGATCTATACGCAGTATTTT. Translation gives CASSLHDGGKIYTQYF.

The chain joins TRBV7-5 to TRBJ2-5. TRBV7-5 is a pseudogene segment. This CDR3 contains 12 residues. The CDR3 protein is CVRSLASETQYF. CDR3 in DNA: TGTGTCAGAAGCTTGGCCAGCGAGACCCAGTACTTC.